What follows are 32 T cell receptor beta chains derived from one specimen sequenced in a study of identical twins. TCRdb called the 5' RACE reads again in MiXCR, with one record for every CDR3 protein. The sample consists of hundreds of thousands of distinct CDR3 sequences, less than 9.5% of them appearing once. The same specimen was also included in a second study, on yellow fever vaccine responses in identical twins.

Sequenced material: CD8+ T cells sorted from blood. The receptors here all came from a woman between 18 and 30 years old in good health.

The V gene is TRBV5-4, the J gene TRBJ2-3; TRBD2 agrees at 7 bases. The length of the CDR3 is 16 residues. Looked up from germline, CDR1 is SGHNT and CDR2 is YYREEE (reference sequence). V lost 6 bases to trimming and J lost 2 bases; unmatched junction nucleotides: 12. The CDR3 sequence: CASTTLAGVITDTQYF. The CDR3 nucleotides are TGTGCCAGCACCACGTTGGCGGGAGTAATCACAGATACGCAGTATTTT.

This clonotype was detected many times. The chain is built from TRBV20-1 and TRBJ1-1, with unresolved D. The germline V and J ends were trimmed by 6 bases and 0 bases, with 11 bases remaining between them. CDR3 length: 13 residues. From germline, CDR1 is DFQATT and CDR2 SNEGSKA (reference sequence). The CDR3 protein is CSARDGMNTEAFF. CDR3 coding DNA: TGCAGTGCCCGAGACGGAATGAACACTGAAGCTTTCTTT.

This clonotype came up a few times. The gene calls are TRBV11-2 and TRBJ2-3, with 7 bases identical to TRBD2. Trimming at V came to 5 bases and at J to 15 bases, leaving 17 bases not matched to a gene. The germline gives CDR1 SGHAT, CDR2 FQNNGV. CDR3 length: 14 residues. In nucleotides, the CDR3 is TGTGCCAGCAGCCCTGCGGGACTAAGTGGTCGGTCATATTTT. This encodes CASSPAGLSGRSYF.

This clonotype was picked up many times. The V and J genes are TRBV29-1 and TRBJ2-3; 8 bases match TRBD2. Germline V CDR1 and CDR2: SQVTM, ANQGSEA. After removal of 7 bases from V and 3 bases from J, the junction contained 6 bases not matched to a gene. This CDR3 comprises 13 residues. Here the CDR3 DNA reads TGCAGCGCCCGGGGCGGGGGGACAGATACGCAGTATTTT. This translates into CSARGGGTDTQYF.

This clonotype was counted ten times or more. This rearrangement joins TRBV11-1 to TRBJ2-4; 9 nucleotides agree with TRBD1. Trimming cost V 4 bases and J 0 bases; bases outside gene matches: 13. Germline CDR1 SGHAT, CDR2 FQDESV (reference sequence). This CDR3 is built from 19 residues. CDR3 DNA sequence: TGTGCCAGCAGCTCCCCAGACAGGGGGGCGATACTAGCCAAAAACATTCAGTACTTC. Its translation is CASSSPDRGAILAKNIQYF.

The V and J genes are TRBV6-2 or TRBV6-3 and TRBJ1-5; D is unresolved. Trimming left V 1 base short and J 3 bases short, with 10 bases between. The CDR3 loop spans 15 amino acids. The V gene's germline CDR1 is MNHEY and CDR2 SVGEGT. This CDR3 reads CASSYFSNYNQPQHF. CDR3 bases: TGTGCCAGCAGTTACTTCTCCAACTACAATCAGCCCCAGCATTTT.

This clonotype was observed at least ten times. V gene TRBV11-2 combines with J gene TRBJ2-1; 7 bases map to TRBD2. Germline loops: CDR1 SGHAT, CDR2 FQNNGV. CDR3 size: 15 residues. V shed 6 bases and J 2 bases; nucleotides not matched to a gene: 7. CDR3 DNA sequence: TGTGCCAGCAGATGGGGCAGCGGGACCTACAATGAGCAGTTCTTC. Amino acids: CASRWGSGTYNEQFF.

This clonotype has a handful of counts. This chain joins TRBV29-1 and TRBJ2-7, with D perhaps given as TRBD1 or TRBD2 (7 bases each). The CDR3 is made up of 12 amino acids. CDR1 and CDR2 (germline): SQVTM, ANQGSEA. V shed 7 bases and J shed 1 base, with 11 bases lying between them. The CDR3 loop is CSAGGESYEQYF. CDR3 coding DNA: TGCAGCGCAGGGGGGGAGTCCTACGAGCAGTACTTC.

The chain employs TRBV29-1 and TRBJ1-2; TRBD1 agrees at 9 bases. Germline V gives CDR1 SQVTM, CDR2 ANQGSEA. The ends lost 6 bases at V and 6 bases at J; junction bases unmatched: 8. The length of the CDR3 is 13 residues. In DNA form, the CDR3 reads TGCAGCGTCGCTGGGACAGGGAGTGATGGCTACACCTTC. Its translation: CSVAGTGSDGYTF.

V gene TRBV30 combines with J gene TRBJ1-1; TRBD1 is a possible D gene (6 bases). The CDR3 is made up of 14 amino acids. Germline assignment: CDR1 GTSNPN and CDR2 SVGIG (reference sequence). Trimming took 1 base from V and 5 from J, leaving 14 bases between them. Here the CDR3 reads CAWSGTQGGTEAFF. In DNA form, the CDR3 reads TGTGCCTGGAGTGGAACACAGGGAGGAACTGAAGCTTTCTTT.

This clonotype was detected a few times. V is TRBV11-2 and J is TRBJ2-1; 7 bases map to TRBD1. CDR1 is SGHAT and CDR2 is FQNNGV in the germline V gene. V dropped 0 bases and J dropped 3; count of bases not matched to a gene: 5. The CDR3 consists of 16 residues. The CDR3 DNA follows: TGTGCCAGCAGCTTAGAGAATACAGGGGTCTACAATGAGCAGTTCTTC. Translation: CASSLENTGVYNEQFF.

The chain employs TRBV9 and TRBJ2-3; 7 bases are shared with TRBD2. J gave up 0 bases and V 3 bases, and 4 bases lay outside the gene matches. The CDR3 covers 15 residues. Germline lookup yields CDR1 SGDLS and CDR2 YYNGEE. The CDR3: CASSAGGTSTDTQYF. CDR3 bases: TGTGCCAGCAGCGCCGGGGGGACTAGCACAGATACGCAGTATTTT.

In this sample, this clonotype turned up many times. The chain couples TRBV29-1 to TRBJ2-5; the match to TRBD2 covers 7 bases. The CDR3 loop spans 14 amino acids. V dropped 2 bases and J dropped 5; count of bases not matched to a gene: 8. Per the germline V gene, CDR1 is SQVTM and CDR2 is ANQGSEA. The CDR3 DNA follows: TGCAGCGTTGAATGGGAGGGGTCCGGCGAGACCCAGTACTTC. Residues: CSVEWEGSGETQYF. Full variable domain (rest looked up from reference TRBV29-1 and TRBJ2-5): SAVISQKPSRDICQRGTSLTIQCQVDSQVTMMFWYRQQPGQSLTLIATANQGSEATYESGFVIDKFPISRPNLTFSTLTVSNMSPEDSSIYLCSVEWEGSGETQYFGPGTRLLVL.

This clonotype was seen a handful of times. This chain joins TRBV27 and TRBJ2-1, with 7 bases lining up with TRBD1. V was clipped by 5 bases and J by 1 base; unmatched bases: 8. Germline-derived CDR1 and CDR2 are MNHEY and SMNVEV (reference sequence). The CDR3 sequence is 16 residues long. In DNA, the CDR3 is TGTGCCAGCAGTACGCTCGGACAGGTTTCCTACAATGAGCAGTTCTTC. This gives the protein CASSTLGQVSYNEQFF.

The V gene is TRBV28, the J gene TRBJ2-7; D call uncertain. CDR3 size: 12 residues. The germline V and J ends were trimmed by 7 bases and 5 bases, with 12 bases remaining between them. The germline V gene encodes CDR1 MDHEN and CDR2 SYDVKM. The CDR3 bases are TGTGCCAGCACCGAATCTGGGAACGAGCAGTACTTC. Its protein is CASTESGNEQYF.

This clonotype was observed a handful of times. The V and J genes are TRBV7-9 and TRBJ2-7, with 10 bases that match TRBD2. The CDR3 has 17 amino acids. The germline CDR1 and CDR2 sequences are SEHNR and FQNEAQ (reference sequence). V lost 5 bases, J lost 2 bases, and 12 bases stayed unmatched. In nucleotides, the CDR3 is TGTGCCAGCAGCACCCCGGTAGCGGGAGGCCCCACCTACGAGCAGTACTTC. Encoded protein: CASSTPVAGGPTYEQYF.

This clonotype has more than one count but fewer than ten. The chain uses TRBV20-1 and TRBJ2-7; 9 bases fit TRBD1. The CDR3 runs 13 residues. Per the germline V gene, CDR1 is DFQATT and CDR2 is SNEGSKA (reference sequence). Trimming took 1 base from V and 4 from J; bases not matched to a gene: 2. This CDR3 is CSARGDRVYEQYF. The CDR3 nucleotides are TGCAGTGCTAGAGGGGACAGGGTTTACGAGCAGTACTTC.

This clonotype has just a few counts. V usage is TRBV28 and J usage is TRBJ2-2; D may correspond to TRBD1 or TRBD2 (5 bases each). Germline-derived CDR1 and CDR2 are MDHEN and SYDVKM. CDR3 length: 16 residues. The V and J ends lost 3 bases and 6 bases respectively, with 17 bases between them. The CDR3 here is CASSFPTRGAAGELFF. The CDR3 DNA sequence: TGTGCCAGCAGTTTCCCCACTAGGGGCGCAGCCGGGGAGCTGTTTTTT.

In regard to this clonotype: The CDR3 does not close with the conserved phenylalanine or tryptophan, likely indicating a read error. This rearrangement joins TRBV27 to TRBJ2-7, with TRBD2 as a possible D gene (6 bases). The germline V gene has CDR1 MNHEY and CDR2 SMNVEV (reference sequence). The V gene lost 5 bases and the J gene lost 3 bases, with 17 bases spanning the gap. There are 15 residues in the CDR3. DNA of the CDR3: TGTGCCAGCAGTCGCGACCGGGACTCAAGCTACGAGCAGTACTTA. Translated: CASSRDRDSSYEQYL.

This clonotype came up a few times. The V and J genes are TRBV20-1 and TRBJ2-1, with a possible D match to TRBD2 (6 bases). Germline-derived CDR1 and CDR2 are DFQATT and SNEGSKA (reference sequence). The CDR3 is 15 residues long. Trimming shortened V by 5 bases and J by 8 bases, and 22 bases separated the two germline ends. CDR3 protein: CSASFGGVVLDEQFF. The CDR3 DNA is TGCAGTGCTTCCTTCGGGGGTGTAGTTTTGGATGAGCAGTTCTTC.

CDR3 residues: CATSDEEENTGELFF. CDR3 coding DNA: TGTGCCACCAGTGATGAGGAGGAAAACACCGGGGAGCTGTTTTTT. V is TRBV24-1 and J is TRBJ2-2; TRBD2 is a possible D gene (5 bases). Per germline, CDR1 KGHDR and CDR2 SFDVKD. The CDR3 is 15 amino acids. The germline V and J ends were trimmed by 3 bases and 2 bases, with 9 bases remaining between them.

This clonotype was seen at least ten times. The chain combines TRBV7-2 with TRBJ1-2; D is undetermined. V lost 5 bases and J 6 bases, leaving 13 bases between the germline ends. The CDR3 contains 13 residues. In germline, CDR1 is SGHTA, CDR2 FQGNSA. This CDR3 is CASSPLTADGYTF. As DNA, the CDR3 is TGTGCCAGCAGCCCCCTCACGGCGGATGGCTACACCTTC.

The rearrangement joins TRBV28 to TRBJ2-7; D might be TRBD1 (5 bases). This CDR3 region has 14 residues. Per germline, CDR1 MDHEN and CDR2 SYDVKM. V lost 8 bases and J lost 1, with 15 bases in between. The CDR3 loop reads CASGWGQLSYEQYF. CDR3 in DNA: TGTGCCAGCGGTTGGGGCCAACTATCCTACGAGCAGTACTTC.

Many counts were recorded for this clonotype. The rearrangement joins TRBV4-3 to TRBJ2-7; 10 nucleotides align to TRBD2. The germline V gene has CDR1 LGHNA and CDR2 YSLEER. V lost 4 bases to trimming and J lost 3 bases; unmatched junction nucleotides: 6. The CDR3 sequence is 15 residues long. The CDR3 spells CASSPGTSDRYEQYF. In nucleotides, the CDR3 is TGCGCCAGCAGCCCGGGGACTAGCGACCGCTACGAGCAGTACTTC.

The gene calls are TRBV6-1 and TRBJ1-2; D might be TRBD1 (6 bases). The CDR3 loop spans 16 amino acids. V lost 1 base and J lost 3, with 15 bases in between. Germline V gene data show CDR1 as MNHNS and CDR2 as SASEGT. The CDR3, as DNA: TGTGCCAGCAGTGAAGTGTTGGGGGGCCAATACTATGGCTACACCTTC. Its translation: CASSEVLGGQYYGYTF.

The chain joins TRBV5-1 to TRBJ1-1; D is unclear. The V gene lost 0 bases and the J gene lost 5 bases, with 14 bases spanning the gap. Germline V gene sequence: CDR1 SGHRS, CDR2 YFSETQ. The length of the CDR3 is 15 residues. CDR3 in amino acids: CASSLVSAAGTEAFF. CDR3 coding DNA: TGCGCCAGCAGCTTGGTTTCTGCAGCGGGGACTGAAGCTTTCTTT.

The CDR3 DNA follows: TGTGCCAGCAGTCCGACAGGGGGTTGGAGCTATGGCTACACCTTC. It codes for CASSPTGGWSYGYTF. V usage is TRBV25-1 and J usage is TRBJ1-2, with TRBD1 matching over 9 bases. Germline V lookup: CDR1 MGHDK, CDR2 SYGVNS. The CDR3 is made up of 15 amino acids. Losses at the gene ends were 5 bases for V and 4 bases for J; bases not matched to a gene: 8.

This clonotype showed up many times. As DNA, the CDR3 is TGTGCCAGCAGTGAAGAGGGGACAGGGTTCTATGGCTACACCTTC. It specifies CASSEEGTGFYGYTF. The V gene is TRBV6-1, the J gene TRBJ1-2, with TRBD1 identical over 9 bases. Germline V gives CDR1 MNHNS, CDR2 SASEGT. CDR3 length: 15 amino acids. After removal of 1 base from V and 4 bases from J, the junction contained 4 bases not matched to a gene.

The chain carries TRBV27 and TRBJ1-5, with 9 bases that match TRBD1. This CDR3 has 16 residues. Germline V gives CDR1 MNHEY, CDR2 SMNVEV (reference sequence). Trimming at V came to 8 bases and at J to 0 bases, leaving 8 bases not matched to a gene. The CDR3 bases are TGTGCCAGCGGGCCAGACAGGGGGGTTAGCAATCAGCCCCAGCATTTT. Its translation: CASGPDRGVSNQPQHF.

This clonotype came up many times. The V and J genes are TRBV12-3 or TRBV12-4 and TRBJ2-7; maybe TRBD2 (7 bases). Trimming took 3 bases from V and 5 from J, leaving 11 bases between them. This CDR3 comprises 13 residues. CDR3 nucleotides: TGTGCCAGCAGTTTGCGGGGGCAAGACGAGCAGTACTTC. This encodes CASSLRGQDEQYF.

The gene calls are TRBV4-3 and TRBJ2-2; D may be TRBD1 (6 bases). Germline values: CDR1 LGHNA, CDR2 YSLEER. V dropped 3 bases and J dropped 5 bases, with 13 bases sitting between them. The CDR3 is 15 amino acids. CDR3 in DNA: TGCGCCAGCAGCCAGTCAGGGGTAGGAACCGGGGAGCTGTTTTTT. Its translation is CASSQSGVGTGELFF.

This clonotype has at least ten counts. The gene calls are TRBV7-9 and TRBJ2-1; D is uncertain. Trimming left V 5 bases short and J 5 bases short, with 19 bases between. Per germline, CDR1 SEHNR and CDR2 FQNEAQ (reference sequence). The CDR3 spans 16 residues. This CDR3 is CASSTTLILPNNEQFF. The CDR3 region has the DNA TGTGCCAGCAGCACAACCCTAATTCTCCCGAACAATGAGCAGTTCTTC.